This T cell receptor beta chain was identified in a study of CD8 T cells in Susac syndrome (dated by TCRdb to the late 2010s). General notes on the study: Among the Susac syndrome patients who were sequenced, clinically active disease was present in six and clinical remission was observed in roughly eight. At the time of blood withdrawal, Susac syndrome patients were either therapy-naive, taking corticosteroids (with some also receiving IVIg), or on IVIg alone. Whether CD8+ T cell activation and differentiation in Susac syndrome was antigen driven was tested using repertoire sequencing. Broader findings and caveats from the paper: The number of individuals in the TCR sequencing and HLA analysis was recognized as being relatively small. No clonal expansion was detected in the CD4+ T cell repertoire of Susac syndrome patients.

RNA was extracted with the RNeasy kit and 0.5 to 1 ug was reverse transcribed using random hexamers. The immunoSEQ multiplex PCR assay, which covers 54 Vbeta and 13 Jbeta segments, was used to amplify TCR beta CDR3 regions. To correct PCR amplification bias, a synthetic template baseline was used for both primer optimization and computational correction. Under the source paper's analysis protocol: Reads were assigned to V, D and J genes according to IMGT and analyzed in immunoSEQ Analyzer, with only productive sequences retained. Clonality was calculated as one minus the Shannon entropy normalized by log2 of the number of productive unique sequences. For each patient and control, public and private clones were evaluated within the 100 most prevalent clones. Clones were defined as Susac-specific when absent from the healthy and MS cohorts, from roughly 1,100 published viral clones and from other ImmuneACCESS disease sequences. Clones were called with MiXCR by TCRdb after fastp trimmed the public reads at Q25, and only in-frame beta chains were retained. Each record represents a unique CDR3 protein, reported with the most common genes and DNA among its rows. TCRdb assigned the V and J calls; the authors' analysis was not used. The sample table holds 100,000 or so distinct CDR3 sequences, of which around 94% were seen once. About 0.3% of the sample lies in the top ten.

This clonotype was recorded only once. Its specific antigen is unknown. Per-base qualities were not stored, and no clone one base away is much larger. Weak support is all one read offers. Peripheral blood CD8+ and CD4+ T cells from healthy donors, Susac syndrome patients and multiple sclerosis patients were profiled by high-throughput TCR beta sequencing. The Susac syndrome patients fulfilled recently defined diagnostic criteria for definite or probable disease. Bulk CD8+ and CD4+ T cells were purified by magnetic negative isolation, whereas CD8+ TEMRA cells were enriched by FACS. Blood was collected in EDTA tubes and processed within 24 hours, with PBMCs isolated through density gradient centrifugation. PBMCs intended for TCR sequencing were cryopreserved in liquid nitrogen and were subsequently thawed in a 37 degrees C water bath. Purity of sorted or isolated CD4+, CD8+ and CD8+ TEMRA cells was at least 90%.

This receptor was identified in a human donor with Susac syndrome. Sample: CD4+ T cells from PBMCs.

CDR3 protein: CSPMLGLYEQYF. The DNA reads TGCAGTCCTATGTTGGGACTATACGAGCAGTACTTC. Rearrangement joined TRBV20-1 to TRBJ2-7; TRBD2 lines up with 7 middle nucleotides. The CDR3, cysteine through phenylalanine, is 12 amino acids long. The CDR3 DNA has 36 bases and is translated from base 1. The germline V gene (reference sequence) gives CDR1 as DFQATT and CDR2 as SNEGSKA. Germline trimming amounts to 8 bases on V and 4 bases on J, with 8 as the count of junction bases outside the gene matches.